This record covers a single TCR beta chain. A few counts support this clone. This receptor's antigen is unknown. Base quality data are lacking; no much larger clone is found one base away. A single peripheral blood draw of about 116 mL on average was collected from each donor into heparinised tubes. Using a panel that included CD45RO, CCR7, CD25, CD127, CD95 and CD27, naive, central memory, regulatory and stem cell-like memory CD4+ T cells were sorted on a BD FACSAria II. All sorted populations exceeded 95% purity. PBMCs were separated immediately by Lymphoprep density gradient centrifugation and were stained directly, without being cultured. Samples were stained and sorted in pairs, with one healthy donor and one patient per experiment, so that batch effects were minimized. The sample comes from a study of beta chain features in type 1 diabetes (dated 2018 in TCRdb). Regarding the study in general: No differences in mean age, gender distribution, total cell number or subset yield were found between patients and healthy donors. A total of 90 million to 140 million sorted cells were examined across all samples, and RNA yield correlated strongly with the number of cells per subset. The study compared the TCRB repertoires of sorted circulating CD4+ T cell subsets in recently diagnosed type 1 diabetes patients with those in matched healthy donors. Whereas all 30 or so donors provided naive and central memory subsets, regulatory and stem cell-like memory subsets were isolated from just 8 patients and roughly 8 healthy donors. The full study reports these points: Shorter templates might be favored by PCR, yet because patient and control samples were amplified and corrected together, any such skew would affect both groups equally. Naive, central memory and regulatory TCRB repertoires appeared to be more similar among patients than among healthy donors. A moderate but significant shortening of TCRB CDR3 length was observed in type 1 diabetes patients in all four CD4+ subsets. Because small numbers of individuals were included in the HLA sub-analyses, any influence of HLA type on TCRB rearrangement was left unresolved. At VDJ recombination sites, type 1 diabetes patients had fewer insertions and more deleted nucleotides, which implies abnormalities in thymic rearrangement. Because cDNA was sequenced instead of genomic DNA, highly expressing activated cells could be over-represented, though the groups showed no difference in activation or CD3 levels.

The germline V gene specifies SNHLY as CDR1 and FYNNEI as CDR2. V drops 6 bases and J drops 2 bases, leaving 8 bases in between. The CDR3 spans 13 residues, from the cysteine through the phenylalanine. Only the CDR3 DNA stays, 39 bases, in frame from base 1. The entire amount of isolated RNA was reverse transcribed using the High Capacity cDNA Reverse Transcription Kit, so the sequenced TCRB transcripts were expressed ones. Deep immunoSEQ sequencing was performed on naive, central memory and regulatory T cell samples, with an average of about 3.6 million total reads per sample. After sorted cells were lysed in RLT buffer, RNA was extracted with DNase-treated RNeasy Micro or Mini kits, with the choice depending on cell number. To prevent cross-contamination, every cell subset was processed on its own, while patient and healthy donor samples were processed together. The immunoSEQ multiplex PCR was used to amplify TCRB sequences from cDNA, generating 87-bp fragments that spanned the CDR3 region. Sequencing of the amplicons was performed on the Illumina HiSeq platform. In the original analysis: PCR bias was computationally corrected using synthetic template baselines, reads within Hamming distance 2 were collapsed, and singletons that could not be merged were discarded. By aligning reads against IMGT, V, D and J genes, CDR3 length, and insertions or deletions at six rearrangement sites were assigned. Within each subset, clonotype counts were normalized to the number of sorted cells before true diversity and Gini coefficients were calculated with the tcR R package. The overlap coefficient, calculated on TCRB nucleotide sequences, was used to quantify repertoire sharing. Out-of-frame TCRB sequences from naive cells were analyzed to stand in for the pre-selection repertoire. TCRdb's version of the immuneACCESS table is confined to in-frame rearrangements and falls short of the full clone set. An unresolved V gene accounts for under half of the shortfall where checked; the remainder is of unknown origin. D and trimming come from the DNA, and the V and J calls and clone size come from that table. For this sample there are 640,000 or so clones; over 12% appear just once. The ten largest clones represent just under 0.04% of the sample.

Sequenced input: naive CD4+ T cells from blood. This specimen's cell subset or site label, per the study, means: true naive CD4+ T cells. The receptor comes from a man in his late teens or twenties with type 1 diabetes. The chain couples TRBV2 to TRBJ2-1; possibly the D gene is TRBD1, per 6 matching bases. The CDR3 region has the sequence CASRQGPYNEQFF. Read as DNA, the sequence is TGTGCCAGCAGACAGGGTCCCTACAATGAGCAGTTCTTC.